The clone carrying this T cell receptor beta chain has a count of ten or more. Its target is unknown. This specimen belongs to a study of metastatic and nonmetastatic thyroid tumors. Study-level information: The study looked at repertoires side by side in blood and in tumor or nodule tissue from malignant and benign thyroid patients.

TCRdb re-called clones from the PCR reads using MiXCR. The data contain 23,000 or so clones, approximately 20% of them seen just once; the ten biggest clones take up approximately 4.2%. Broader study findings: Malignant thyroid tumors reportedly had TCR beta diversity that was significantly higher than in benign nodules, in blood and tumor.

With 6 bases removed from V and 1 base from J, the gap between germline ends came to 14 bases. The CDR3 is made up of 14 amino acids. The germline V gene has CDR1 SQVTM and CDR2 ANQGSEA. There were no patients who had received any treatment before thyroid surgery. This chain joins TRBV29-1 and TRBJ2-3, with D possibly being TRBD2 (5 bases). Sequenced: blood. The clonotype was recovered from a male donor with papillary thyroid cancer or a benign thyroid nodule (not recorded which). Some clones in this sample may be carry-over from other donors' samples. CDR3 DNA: TGCAGCGTGAACGGGAAGGGAGGCACAGATACGCAGTATTTT. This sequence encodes CSVNGKGGTDTQYF.